This T cell receptor (beta chain) was captured in a study of shared clonotypes between healthy human individuals. Germline V CDR1 and CDR2: SQVTM, ANQGSEA. V lost 6 bases, J lost 12 bases, and 22 bases stayed unmatched. The CDR3 has 15 amino acids. Profiled with immunoSEQ multiplex PCR; TCRdb holds only in-frame clones, not every one. The sample includes about 520,000 clones, about 96% of them seen just once. The sample was naive CD4+ T cells sorted from blood. Documented subset: CD45RA+ positively selected. The receptor's source is a young woman in good health. This chain joins TRBV29-1 and TRBJ2-7, with 8 bases fitting TRBD2. The DNA for the CDR3 is TGCAGCGTGGAGATCGGGGCTAGCGGGTTCCTAGTTCGGTACTTC. As protein: CSVEIGASGFLVRYF.